This TCR beta chain was sequenced in a study of a mutant IDH1 vaccine in newly diagnosed glioma. The wider study: Onset of vaccination occurred 4-6 weeks following radiotherapy alone, or with temozolomide cycles. Study-wide results and limits: The vaccine induced immune responses, and these occurred in about 95% of patients.

The data were produced by immunoSEQ multiplex PCR, yet TCRdb's version contains in-frame clones alone and is incomplete. Found here are roughly 28,000 clones, roughly 90% of them singletons; the top ten hold about 18%. Trimming shortened V by 3 bases and J by 5 bases, and 8 bases separated the two germline ends. This CDR3 is 13 amino acids long. From germline, CDR1 is LNHDA and CDR2 SQIVND (reference sequence). A remark on this clone: Its target is not known.

Sample time point: week 5, during vaccination. All doses held 300 ug of mutant IDH1 20-mer peptide, with topical imiquimod. Specimen: PBMCs, collected from a glioma patient whose treatment included an IDH1 peptide vaccine. This clonotype originated in a man younger than 30 with glioma. The gene calls are TRBV19 and TRBJ1-5; the D is unclear. The CDR3 DNA reads as TGTGCCAGTAGTATCCAAGGAGATCAGCCCCAGCATTTT. Protein product: CASSIQGDQPQHF.